A selection of T cell receptor beta chains follows, all from one sample in a study of cytomegalovirus exposure and HLA in healthy donors. TCRdb keeps only in-frame clones here, not all; method: immunoSEQ multiplex PCR. The sample lists 95,000 to 100,000 clones; roughly four fifths were seen once. The sample comprised PBMCs. These receptors all stem from a man aged 50 or older in good health and CMV-seronegative. CDR3s include the opening cysteine and the closing phenylalanine or tryptophan. Each record gives: clone size, D gene, CDR3 length, J gene, V gene, CDR3 DNA, CDR3 protein. A D gene is named only where the DNA matches it firmly. The listing skips clone size in some rows; elsewhere it reads once, few, many or a size class.

clone size: .
D gene: TRBD1
CDR3 length: 15
J gene: TRBJ2-7
V gene: TRBV18
CDR3 DNA: TGTGCCAGCTCACCCTCCGGGACAGGGCTCTACGAGCAGTACTTC
CDR3 protein: CASSPSGTGLYEQYF

clone size: few
D gene: TRBD1
CDR3 length: 17
J gene: TRBJ2-6
V gene: TRBV7-2
CDR3 DNA: TGTGCCAGCAGCTCCCCGGGACAGGGACCTGGGGCCAACGTCCTGACTTTC
CDR3 protein: CASSSPGQGPGANVLTF

clone size: .
D gene: .
CDR3 length: 13
J gene: TRBJ2-5
V gene: TRBV6-5
CDR3 DNA: TGTGCCAGCAGTTCAAGGGGAAGGGAGACCCAGTACTTC
CDR3 protein: CASSSRGRETQYF

clone size: .
D gene: .
CDR3 length: 13
J gene: TRBJ1-2
V gene: TRBV9
CDR3 DNA: TGTGCCAGCAGCTCCCCCCCGGGATATGGCTACACCTTC
CDR3 protein: CASSSPPGYGYTF

clone size: .
D gene: .
CDR3 length: 13
J gene: TRBJ1-3
V gene: TRBV19
CDR3 DNA: TGTGCCAGTAGTATTAACGGCGGGAACACCATATATTTT
CDR3 protein: CASSINGGNTIYF

clone size: .
D gene: TRBD2
CDR3 length: 14
J gene: TRBJ2-1
V gene: TRBV2
CDR3 DNA: TGTGCCAGCAGTGAAGGGACTAGCGGGGGTGCGCAGTTCTTC
CDR3 protein: CASSEGTSGGAQFF

clone size: .
D gene: .
CDR3 length: 15
J gene: TRBJ2-1
V gene: TRBV4-3
CDR3 DNA: TGCGCCAGCCGGACACAGCATAGCTCCTACAATGAGCAGTTCTTC
CDR3 protein: CASRTQHSSYNEQFF

clone size: .
D gene: TRBD1
CDR3 length: 12
J gene: TRBJ1-4
V gene: TRBV2
CDR3 DNA: TGTGCCAGCAGCGGGACAGAGGAAAAACTGTTTTTT
CDR3 protein: CASSGTEEKLFF

clone size: once
D gene: .
CDR3 length: 15
J gene: TRBJ1-1
V gene: TRBV7-2
CDR3 DNA: TGTGCCAGCAGCTTAGCCCCCGGACAGTACACTGAAGCTTTCTTT
CDR3 protein: CASSLAPGQYTEAFF

clone size: .
D gene: TRBD2
CDR3 length: 15
J gene: TRBJ2-7
V gene: TRBV14
CDR3 DNA: TGTGCCAGCAGCCTACTAGCGGGAGTAAGCTACGAGCAGTACTTC
CDR3 protein: CASSLLAGVSYEQYF

clone size: once
D gene: TRBD1
CDR3 length: 15
J gene: TRBJ1-2
V gene: TRBV19
CDR3 DNA: TGTGCCAGTAGTCCCTTCGGACAGGGAAACTATGGCTACACCTTC
CDR3 protein: CASSPFGQGNYGYTF

clone size: .
D gene: .
CDR3 length: 15
J gene: TRBJ1-3
V gene: TRBV27
CDR3 DNA: TGTGCCAGCAGTTACCGAGGGTTAGCTGGAAACACCATATATTTT
CDR3 protein: CASSYRGLAGNTIYF

clone size: .
D gene: TRBD1
CDR3 length: 14
J gene: TRBJ1-5
V gene: TRBV9
CDR3 DNA: TGTGCCAGCAGCGGCCGGGACAGGGATCAGCCCCAGCATTTT
CDR3 protein: CASSGRDRDQPQHF

clone size: .
D gene: .
CDR3 length: 11
J gene: TRBJ2-7
V gene: TRBV19
CDR3 DNA: TGTGCCAGTAAACAGCCCAGCGAGCAGTACTTC
CDR3 protein: CASKQPSEQYF

clone size: .
D gene: .
CDR3 length: 14
J gene: TRBJ2-7
V gene: TRBV14
CDR3 DNA: TGTGCCAGCAGCCAAGATCAGGTTTATTACGAGCAGTACTTC
CDR3 protein: CASSQDQVYYEQYF